The 18 T cell receptor beta chains below were found in one sample sequenced in a study of chemoradiotherapy in HPV16-positive cancers. The protocol was immunoSEQ multiplex PCR, while the TCRdb copy is restricted to in-frame clones and leaves out a portion. Found here are some 10,000 clones, approximately 84% of them singletons; the top ten hold about 2.6%. The sequenced sample was blood, obtained from a patient who underwent chemoradiotherapy. These receptors were obtained from a human donor with HPV-associated anogenital cancer.

The chain couples TRBV5-1 to TRBJ1-1, with unresolved D. This CDR3 region has 18 residues. Trimming took off 4 bases at V and 5 bases at J, with 27 bases between the two ends. Looked up from germline, CDR1 is SGHRS and CDR2 is YFSETQ. The CDR3 coding sequence is TGCGCCAGCAGCCGTGTGGTCCTTGGAGGACCCGGTGGTACTGAAGCTTTCTTT. The encoded protein is CASSRVVLGGPGGTEAFF.

This rearrangement joins TRBV18 to TRBJ1-1, with D uncertain. Per the germline V gene, CDR1 is KGHSH and CDR2 is LQKENI. Trimming took 6 bases from V and 6 from J, leaving 11 bases between them. The CDR3 is 12 amino acids. The CDR3 region is CASSSVGAEAFF. CDR3 DNA: TGTGCCAGCTCTTCGGTAGGAGCTGAAGCTTTCTTT. Combining the CDR3 with reference TRBV18 and TRBJ1-1 gives the whole variable domain NAGVMQNPRHLVRRRGQEARLRCSPMKGHSHVYWYRQLPEEGLKFMVYLQKENIIDESGMPKERFSAEFPKEGPSILRIQQVVRGDSAAYFCASSSVGAEAFFGQGTRLTVV.

The rearrangement uses TRBV5-1 and TRBJ2-7, with 11 bases matching TRBD1. Looked up from germline, CDR1 is SGHRS and CDR2 is YFSETQ. J was trimmed by 10 bases and V by 0 bases; bases with no gene match: 3. This CDR3 contains 13 residues. The CDR3 DNA is TGCGCCAGCAGCTTGGAGGACAGGGGGCGTCAGTACTTC. Residues: CASSLEDRGRQYF.

V gene TRBV4-3 combines with J gene TRBJ1-4, with 12 nucleotides matching TRBD1. The CDR3 has 16 residues. The ends lost 0 bases at V and 8 bases at J; junction bases unmatched: 4. Germline V gene data show CDR1 as LGHNA and CDR2 as YSLEER. The DNA for the CDR3 is TGCGCCAGCAGCCAAGATAGGGGGACAGGGGGCGAAAAACTGTTTTTT. This translates into CASSQDRGTGGEKLFF.

The chain joins TRBV9 to TRBJ1-2; no definite D call. The CDR3 totals 13 residues. Per germline, CDR1 SGDLS and CDR2 YYNGEE. Trimming took 4 bases from V and 5 from J, leaving 12 bases between them. The CDR3 loop reads CASSSETLYGYTF. Here the CDR3 DNA reads TGTGCCAGCAGCTCGGAGACACTATATGGCTACACCTTC.

The chain links TRBV9 to TRBJ1-2, with 8 bases that match TRBD1. V lost 5 bases to trimming and J lost 4 bases; unmatched junction nucleotides: 7. The length of the CDR3 is 14 residues. From germline, CDR1 is SGDLS and CDR2 YYNGEE. The CDR3 protein is CASRSDREPYGYTF. Written as DNA, the CDR3 is TGTGCCAGCAGGTCGGACAGGGAACCCTATGGCTACACCTTC.

The chain links TRBV7-9 to TRBJ2-5; a weak D match, TRBD2 (5 bases). The germline V gene has CDR1 SEHNR and CDR2 FQNEAQ (reference sequence). V was cut by 4 bases and J by 7 bases, with 16 bases left in between. This CDR3 contains 14 residues. Here the CDR3 reads CASSSEAGWGTQYF. DNA for the CDR3: TGTGCCAGCAGCTCGGAGGCGGGTTGGGGGACCCAGTACTTC.

The rearrangement uses TRBV11-2 and TRBJ2-5, with TRBD2 matching over 10 bases. The V and J ends lost 6 bases and 5 bases, in that order; junction bases with no gene match: 6. The CDR3 runs to 14 residues. The germline V gene encodes CDR1 SGHAT and CDR2 FQNNGV. CDR3 sequence: CASRVSGGAETQYF. CDR3 nucleotide sequence: TGTGCCAGCAGAGTAAGCGGGGGGGCTGAGACCCAGTACTTC.

The chain couples TRBV7-9 to TRBJ1-1; D not certain. With 3 bases removed from V and 7 bases from J, the gap between germline ends came to 9 bases. Germline values: CDR1 SEHNR, CDR2 FQNEAQ (reference sequence). The CDR3 is 12 residues long. The CDR3 reads CASSLRQFEAFF. The DNA of the CDR3 is TGTGCCAGCAGCTTGCGGCAGTTTGAAGCTTTCTTT.

The chain uses TRBV5-1 and TRBJ2-4, with a tentative D call TRBD2 (5 bases). The V end was cut by 0 bases, the J end by 0 bases, with 25 bases between. Per the germline V gene, CDR1 is SGHRS and CDR2 is YFSETQ. CDR3 length: 21 amino acids. The CDR3 here is CASSLVLVGVVQPLAKNIQYF. The CDR3 DNA is TGCGCCAGCAGCTTGGTGTTGGTCGGGGTGGTGCAGCCCCTAGCCAAAAACATTCAGTACTTC.

This rearrangement joins TRBV19 to TRBJ1-2; D unclear. The germline CDR1 and CDR2 sequences are LNHDA and SQIVND (reference sequence). The V end was cut by 3 bases, the J end by 1 base, with 6 bases between. The CDR3 is 13 residues long. Written as DNA, the CDR3 is TGTGCCAGTAGTATTCTAAGTAACTATGGCTACACCTTC. Amino acid sequence: CASSILSNYGYTF.

The chain carries TRBV19 and TRBJ1-5; weak D call: TRBD1 (5 bases). V shed 3 bases and J shed 2 bases, with 11 bases lying between them. Germline lookup yields CDR1 LNHDA and CDR2 SQIVND (reference sequence). This CDR3 has 15 amino acids. CDR3 nucleotide sequence: TGTGCCAGTAGTATTGGGACTTATGGCAATCAGCCCCAGCATTTT. Its protein is CASSIGTYGNQPQHF.

By its share, this clone is large (0.1 to 1%). J is TRBJ2-2 and V is TRBV7-6, with TRBD2 identical over 7 bases. J lost 5 bases, V lost 3 bases, and 3 bases had no gene match. The CDR3 loop spans 14 amino acids. Germline values: CDR1 SGHVS, CDR2 FNYEAQ. CDR3 residues: CASSFDGGTGELFF. CDR3 nucleotide sequence: TGTGCCAGCAGCTTCGACGGGGGGACCGGGGAGCTGTTTTTT.

V usage is TRBV5-1 and J usage is TRBJ2-3; no clear D. Trimming pared 0 bases from V and 2 bases from J, leaving 10 bases between. Per the germline V gene, CDR1 is SGHRS and CDR2 is YFSETQ. There are 15 residues in the CDR3. The CDR3 bases are TGCGCCAGCAGCTTGGAAGGTAGGGACACAGATACGCAGTATTTT. Translated, it gives CASSLEGRDTDTQYF.

The chain recombines TRBV29-1 with TRBJ2-1; the D call may be TRBD1 or TRBD2 (5 bases each). The V end was cut by 6 bases, the J end by 3 bases, with 18 bases between. The CDR3 loop spans 15 amino acids. The germline V gene has CDR1 SQVTM and CDR2 ANQGSEA. CDR3 sequence: CSVVPWGTHYNEQFF. DNA of the CDR3: TGCAGCGTGGTGCCTTGGGGGACCCACTACAATGAGCAGTTCTTC.

The V call is TRBV6-5, the J call TRBJ1-5; D might be TRBD1 (5 bases). Germline-derived CDR1 and CDR2 are MNHEY and SVGAGI. This CDR3 has 14 amino acids. V was pared by 4 bases and J by 3 bases, with 10 bases between. CDR3 bases: TGTGCCAGCAGTTTAGACAGCCTCAATCAGCCCCAGCATTTT. Amino acid sequence: CASSLDSLNQPQHF.

This sequence joins TRBV7-6 and TRBJ2-1, with D perhaps TRBD2 (5 bases). Germline V gives CDR1 SGHVS, CDR2 FNYEAQ. Trimming shortened V by 2 bases and J by 2 bases, and 22 bases separated the two germline ends. This CDR3 has 19 residues. The CDR3: CASSLSGGVVGLAYNEQFF. The CDR3 DNA reads TGTGCCAGCAGCTTATCCGGAGGAGTGGTTGGACTTGCCTACAATGAGCAGTTCTTC.

This clone was seen once. This chain's CDR3 is CASSYSGDTSYNEQFF. The CDR3 coding sequence is TGTGCCAGCAGTTACTCTGGGGACACTTCCTACAATGAGCAGTTCTTC. The V call is TRBV6-5, the J call TRBJ2-1; possible D gene TRBD1, 6 bases. Deletions cut 0 bases from V and 1 base from J, with 10 bases between. CDR1 and CDR2 (germline): MNHEY, SVGAGI. This CDR3 comprises 16 residues.